This T cell receptor (beta chain) was observed in a study of T cells after yellow fever vaccination. Overall study results and limits: Researchers cautioned that FACS-sorted repertoires could harbor abundant clonotypes contaminating from the bulk population.

Germline CDR1 and CDR2: SGHRS and YFSETQ. The CDR3 is made up of 16 amino acids. V gave up 4 bases and J gave up 4 bases, with 18 bases separating them. TCRdb redid the calling of the 5' RACE reads with MiXCR, one entry per CDR3 protein. The sample lists fewer than 20,000 distinct CDR3 sequences, about 4.1% seen once, with approximately 0.4% in the top ten. This clonotype was recorded at least ten times. The receptor's source is a man younger than 45 who received the YFV17D yellow fever vaccine. The chain employs TRBV5-1 and TRBJ1-3; perhaps TRBD1 as D (6 bases). The sample consisted of PBMCs, either bulk or a sorted T-cell subset (CD4+, CD8+, memory, or dextramer-sorted; not recorded which), taken 15 days after the yellow fever booster vaccination. DNA of the CDR3: TGCGCCAGCAGCGAGGGACAAGGAATCGCCGGAAACACCATATATTTT. It specifies CASSEGQGIAGNTIYF.